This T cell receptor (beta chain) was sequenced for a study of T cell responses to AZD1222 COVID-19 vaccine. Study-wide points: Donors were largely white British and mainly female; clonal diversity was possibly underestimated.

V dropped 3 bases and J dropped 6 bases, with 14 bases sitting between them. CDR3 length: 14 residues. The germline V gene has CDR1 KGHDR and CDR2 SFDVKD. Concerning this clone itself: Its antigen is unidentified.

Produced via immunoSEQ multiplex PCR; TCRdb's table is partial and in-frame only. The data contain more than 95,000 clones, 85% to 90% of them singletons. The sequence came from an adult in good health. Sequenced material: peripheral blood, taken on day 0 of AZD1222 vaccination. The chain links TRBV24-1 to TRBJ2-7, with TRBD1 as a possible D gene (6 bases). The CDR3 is CATSDTGNRVEQYF. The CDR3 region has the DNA TGTGCCACCAGTGATACGGGAAACAGGGTCGAGCAGTACTTC.